The entry that follows covers one T cell receptor beta chain sequence. Antigen unknown. The data stem from a study of cytomegalovirus exposure and HLA in healthy donors. Study-wide results and caveats: An analysis that came later showed most CMV-associated TCR beta chains appearing HLA-restricted.

PCR primers comprised 60 Vbeta and 13 Jbeta primers. Only in-frame clones appear in the TCRdb table, and some are missing; sequencing was by immunoSEQ multiplex PCR. Of roughly 190,000 clones listed, roughly 83% were seen once; the top ten hold 1.6%. The CDR3 length is 16 residues. Germline V gene data show CDR1 as MDHEN and CDR2 as SYDVKM. Trimming cost V 4 bases and J 3 bases; bases outside gene matches: 5. V is TRBV28 and J is TRBJ2-2, with TRBD2 matching over 10 bases. Sequencing input: PBMCs. The origin of this receptor is a woman aged 50 to 65 in good health and CMV-seronegative. The CDR3 reads CASSSSGRAYTGELFF. Here the CDR3 DNA reads TGTGCCAGCAGTTCCAGCGGGAGGGCCTACACCGGGGAGCTGTTTTTT.